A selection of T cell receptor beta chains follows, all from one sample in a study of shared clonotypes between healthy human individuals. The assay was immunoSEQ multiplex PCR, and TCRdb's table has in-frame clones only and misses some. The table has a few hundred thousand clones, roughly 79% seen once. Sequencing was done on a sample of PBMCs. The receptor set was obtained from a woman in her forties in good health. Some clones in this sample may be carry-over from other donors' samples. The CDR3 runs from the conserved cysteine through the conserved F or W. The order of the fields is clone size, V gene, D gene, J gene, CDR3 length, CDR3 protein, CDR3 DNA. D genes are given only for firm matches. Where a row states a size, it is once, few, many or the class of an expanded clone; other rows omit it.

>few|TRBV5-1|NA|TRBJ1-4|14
CASSLNPLPEKLFF
TGCGCCAGCAGCTTAAACCCCCTTCCGGAAAAACTGTTTTTT
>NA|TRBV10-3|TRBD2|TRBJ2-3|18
CAIGGPGLAKPPSDTQYF
TGTGCCATCGGGGGGCCAGGACTAGCGAAACCGCCCTCAGATACGCAGTATTTT
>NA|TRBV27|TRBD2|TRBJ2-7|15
CASSPGTSGNYEQYF
TGTGCCAGCAGCCCTGGGACTAGCGGAAACTACGAGCAGTACTTC
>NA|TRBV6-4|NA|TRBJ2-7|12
CASPGTLYEQYF
TGTGCCAGCCCCGGGACCCTCTACGAGCAGTACTTC
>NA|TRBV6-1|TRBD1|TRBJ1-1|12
CASSEGQGEAFF
TGTGCCAGCAGTGAAGGACAGGGTGAAGCTTTCTTT
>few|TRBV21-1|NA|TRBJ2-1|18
CASSNFLMAGGPYNEQFF
TGTGCCAGCAGCAACTTTCTAATGGCGGGAGGGCCGTATAATGAGCAGTTCTTC
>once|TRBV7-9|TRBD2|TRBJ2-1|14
CASSLSAGDNEQFF
TGTGCCAGCAGCTTAAGCGCGGGAGACAATGAGCAGTTCTTC
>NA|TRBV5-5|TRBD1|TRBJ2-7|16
CASSLGPGTAFYEQYF
TGTGCCAGCAGCTTGGGGCCCGGGACAGCCTTTTACGAGCAGTACTTC
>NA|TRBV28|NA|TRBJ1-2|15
CASSYPRGGRDGYTF
TGTGCCAGCAGCTACCCCCGCGGGGGCAGGGATGGCTACACCTTC
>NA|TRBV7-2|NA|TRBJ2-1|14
CASSLRVGSTEQFF
TGTGCCAGCAGCTTACGGGTGGGGAGCACTGAGCAGTTCTTC
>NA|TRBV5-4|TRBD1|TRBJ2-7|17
CASGPRTGRVASYEQYF
TGTGCCAGCGGCCCCCGGACAGGGCGGGTGGCCTCCTACGAGCAGTACTTC
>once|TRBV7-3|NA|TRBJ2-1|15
CASSSTGVGYNEQFF
TGTGCCAGCAGCAGCACGGGAGTTGGCTACAATGAGCAGTTCTTC
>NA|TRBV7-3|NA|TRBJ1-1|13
CASSLRQSTEAFF
TGTGCCAGCAGCCTTCGACAGTCTACTGAAGCTTTCTTT
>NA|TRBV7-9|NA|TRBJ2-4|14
CASSPELAKNIQYF
TGTGCCAGCAGTCCGGAGTTAGCCAAAAACATTCAGTACTTC
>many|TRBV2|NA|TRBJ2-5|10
CASMVETQYF
TGTGCCAGCATGGTAGAGACCCAGTACTTC
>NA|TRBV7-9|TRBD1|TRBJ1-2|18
CASSLLDLQGAWAYGYTF
TGTGCCAGCAGCTTACTGGATCTACAGGGGGCTTGGGCCTATGGCTACACCTTC
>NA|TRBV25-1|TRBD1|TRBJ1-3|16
CASSELGQGAGNTIYF
TGTGCCAGCAGTGAATTGGGACAGGGGGCTGGAAACACCATATATTTT
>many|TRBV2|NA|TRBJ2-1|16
CASSEWGLSLYNEQFF
TGTGCCAGCAGTGAATGGGGCCTTTCCCTTTACAATGAGCAGTTCTTC
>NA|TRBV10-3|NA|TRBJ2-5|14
CAISDLGNQETQYF
TGTGCCATCAGTGATCTGGGAAACCAAGAGACCCAGTACTTC
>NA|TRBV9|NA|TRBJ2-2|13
CASSLLKTGELFF
TGTGCCAGCAGCCTACTTAAAACCGGGGAGCTGTTTTTT
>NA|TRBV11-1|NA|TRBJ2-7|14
CASSLARVGYEQYF
TGTGCCAGCAGCTTAGCGAGGGTGGGCTACGAGCAGTACTTC
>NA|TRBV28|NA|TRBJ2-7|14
CASSSLGARYEQYF
TGTGCCAGCAGTTCGCTGGGGGCCCGTTACGAGCAGTACTTC
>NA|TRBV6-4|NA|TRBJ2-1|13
CASSDSPHNEQFF
TGTGCCAGCAGTGATAGCCCCCACAATGAGCAGTTCTTC
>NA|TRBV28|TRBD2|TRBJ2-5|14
CASSGLAFSETQYF
TGTGCCAGCAGTGGACTAGCGTTTTCAGAGACCCAGTACTTC
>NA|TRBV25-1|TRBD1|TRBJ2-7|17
CASSELGVDRGSYEQYF
TGTGCCAGCAGTGAATTGGGGGTTGACAGGGGGTCGTACGAGCAGTACTTC
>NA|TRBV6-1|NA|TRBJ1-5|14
CASKEGGWNQPQHF
TGTGCCAGCAAAGAGGGGGGCTGGAATCAGCCCCAGCATTTT
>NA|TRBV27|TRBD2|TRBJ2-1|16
CASSRSSGRVSNEQFF
TGTGCCAGCAGTCGCTCTAGCGGGAGGGTCTCCAATGAGCAGTTCTTC
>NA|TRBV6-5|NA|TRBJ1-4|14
CASSITGTNEKLFF
TGTGCCAGCAGCATAACCGGGACTAATGAAAAACTGTTTTTT
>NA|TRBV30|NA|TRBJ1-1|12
CAWARMNTEAFF
TGTGCCTGGGCACGGATGAACACTGAAGCTTTCTTT
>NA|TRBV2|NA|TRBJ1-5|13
CASSEANHQPQHF
TGTGCCAGCAGTGAAGCGAATCATCAGCCCCAGCATTTT
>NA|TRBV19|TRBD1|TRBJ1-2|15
CASSSQTGDVYGYTF
TGTGCCAGTAGTTCCCAGACAGGGGACGTCTATGGCTACACCTTC
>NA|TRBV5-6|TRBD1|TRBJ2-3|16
CASSLAVDRASDTQYF
TGTGCCAGCAGCTTGGCCGTGGACAGGGCTTCAGATACGCAGTATTTT
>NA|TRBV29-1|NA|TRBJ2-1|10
CSVEYPPQFF
TGCAGCGTTGAGTACCCCCCTCAGTTCTTC
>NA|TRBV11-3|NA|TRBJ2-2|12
CASSLNTGELFF
TGTGCCAGCAGCCTAAACACCGGGGAGCTGTTTTTT
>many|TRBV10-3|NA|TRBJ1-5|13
CAISEQENQPQHF
TGTGCCATCAGCGAACAGGAAAATCAGCCCCAGCATTTT
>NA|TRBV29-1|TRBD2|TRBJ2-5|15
CSAEGLAERQETQYF
TGCAGCGCCGAAGGACTAGCGGAAAGGCAAGAGACCCAGTACTTC
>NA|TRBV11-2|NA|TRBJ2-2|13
CASCLYNTGELFF
TGTGCCAGCTGTCTATATAACACCGGGGAGCTGTTTTTT
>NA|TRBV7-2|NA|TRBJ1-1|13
CASSLEGSTEAFF
TGTGCCAGCAGCTTAGAGGGAAGCACTGAAGCTTTCTTT
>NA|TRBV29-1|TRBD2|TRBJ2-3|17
CSVERGLLAGGADTQYF
TGCAGCGTTGAGCGAGGCCTCCTAGCGGGAGGCGCAGATACGCAGTATTTT
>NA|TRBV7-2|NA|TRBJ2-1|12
CASSLFGHEQFF
TGTGCCAGCAGCTTGTTCGGGCATGAGCAGTTCTTC
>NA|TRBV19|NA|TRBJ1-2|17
CASSSVGDRFQWGGYTF
TGTGCCAGTAGTTCTGTTGGGGACCGCTTTCAATGGGGCGGCTACACCTTC
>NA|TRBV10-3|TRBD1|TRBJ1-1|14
CAISPGQMNTEAFF
TGTGCCATCAGCCCGGGACAGATGAACACTGAAGCTTTCTTT
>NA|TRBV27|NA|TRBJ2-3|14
CASRLGGPVDTQYF
TGTGCCAGCAGACTTGGAGGGCCTGTAGATACGCAGTATTTT
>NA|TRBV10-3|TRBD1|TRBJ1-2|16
CAISERTTGVNYGYTF
TGTGCCATCAGTGAGAGAACGACAGGGGTTAACTATGGCTACACCTTC
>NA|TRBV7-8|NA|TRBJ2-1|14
CASSFRGFYNEQFF
TGTGCCAGCAGCTTCAGGGGCTTCTACAATGAGCAGTTCTTC
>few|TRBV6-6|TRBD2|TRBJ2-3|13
CASSSGLAGRQYF
TGTGCCAGCAGTTCAGGACTAGCGGGAAGACAGTATTTT
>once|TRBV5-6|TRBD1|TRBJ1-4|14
CASSSRGTNEKLFF
TGTGCCAGCTCCTCCAGGGGGACTAATGAAAAACTGTTTTTT
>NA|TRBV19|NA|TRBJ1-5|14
CASTRTYSNQPQHF
TGTGCCAGTACCAGGACGTATAGCAATCAGCCCCAGCATTTT
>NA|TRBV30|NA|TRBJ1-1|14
CAWSSLGVYTEAFF
TGTGCCTGGAGTTCCCTCGGGGTCTACACTGAAGCTTTCTTT
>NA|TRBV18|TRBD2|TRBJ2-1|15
CASSPPGTSGNEQFF
TGTGCCAGCTCACCACCCGGGACTAGCGGGAATGAGCAGTTCTTC
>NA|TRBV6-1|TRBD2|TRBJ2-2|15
CASSELAGVAGELFF
TGTGCCAGCAGTGAACTAGCGGGAGTCGCCGGGGAGCTGTTTTTT